A selection of T cell receptor beta chains follows, all from one sample in a study of shared clonotypes between healthy human individuals. Clones were sequenced by immunoSEQ multiplex PCR, and TCRdb holds only the in-frame ones, with some missing. Among approximately 2.5 million clones listed, 93% were seen once. Sequencing was done on a sample of naive CD4+ T cells from PBMCs. Receptors were obtained from a man younger than 35 in good health. Some clones in this sample may be carry-over from other donors' samples. Both conserved end residues are part of each CDR3. The D gene is left open where the match is weak. A clone size is listed for some rows: how often the clone was seen (once, few, many), or a class if it is expanded.

D gene	V gene	J gene	clone size	CDR3 protein	CDR3 DNA
.	TRBV7-6	TRBJ2-5	.	CASSLVSGQETQYF	TGTGCCAGCAGCTTAGTTAGCGGCCAAGAGACCCAGTACTTC
.	TRBV7-9	TRBJ1-1	.	CASSPSVLAFF	TGTGCCAGCAGCCCCTCCGTCTTGGCTTTCTTT
.	TRBV15	TRBJ1-2	.	CATSLGGLGYTF	TGTGCCACCAGTTTGGGAGGGCTTGGCTACACCTTC
TRBD1	TRBV2	TRBJ2-5	few	CASSGGTGVQETQYF	TGTGCCAGCAGTGGGGGGACAGGTGTACAAGAGACCCAGTACTTC
TRBD1	TRBV30	TRBJ2-2	.	CAWSIIPGQGGTGELFF	TGTGCCTGGAGCATTATTCCGGGACAGGGAGGCACCGGGGAGCTGTTTTTT
.	TRBV25-1	TRBJ1-6	.	CASSDWGGINSPLHF	TGTGCCAGCAGTGATTGGGGCGGAATTAATTCACCCCTCCACTTT
.	TRBV7-3	TRBJ2-3	.	CASSLKGGRGTDTQYF	TGTGCCAGCAGCTTAAAGGGTGGGCGGGGCACAGATACGCAGTATTTT
.	TRBV18	TRBJ2-1	.	CASSPPGHNEQFF	TGTGCCAGCTCACCACCGGGCCACAATGAGCAGTTCTTC
.	TRBV18	TRBJ1-2	.	CASSPQENSGDGYTF	TGTGCCAGCTCACCACAGGAGAACTCTGGGGATGGCTACACCTTC
.	TRBV28	TRBJ1-1	.	CASSSSGNTYTEAFF	TGTGCCAGCAGTTCCTCGGGCAACACTTACACTGAAGCTTTCTTT
.	TRBV11-2	TRBJ2-3	.	CASSSRRGLSTQYF	TGTGCCAGCAGCTCGAGGAGGGGGTTAAGTACGCAGTATTTT
.	TRBV30	TRBJ1-1	few	CAWRRTANTEAFF	TGTGCCTGGAGGCGTACAGCAAACACTGAAGCTTTCTTT
TRBD1	TRBV5-1	TRBJ2-5	.	CASSLNRQGGRETQYF	TGCGCCAGCAGCTTGAACCGACAGGGGGGAAGGGAGACCCAGTACTTC
.	TRBV7-9	TRBJ1-2	.	CASSPRQLNYGYTF	TGTGCCAGCAGCCCTAGACAGCTTAACTATGGCTACACCTTC
TRBD2	TRBV6-5	TRBJ2-2	.	CASSYGEGGTGELFF	TGTGCCAGCAGTTATGGGGAGGGTGGGACCGGGGAGCTGTTTTTT
.	TRBV11-2	TRBJ1-4	.	CASSLLTHTTNEKLFF	TGTGCCAGCAGCTTATTGACCCATACAACTAATGAAAAACTGTTTTTT
.	TRBV9	TRBJ2-2	.	CASSVQPGPPPGELFF	TGTGCCAGCAGCGTACAACCGGGACCCCCCCCCGGGGAGCTGTTTTTT
.	TRBV9	TRBJ2-7	.	CASSARPLGDEQYF	TGTGCCAGCAGCGCGAGGCCCTTGGGGGACGAGCAGTACTTC
.	TRBV5-4	TRBJ2-7	.	CASSPFYEQYF	TGTGCCAGCAGCCCATTCTACGAGCAGTACTTC
TRBD2	TRBV18	TRBJ2-7	.	CASSLTPSGSSYEQYF	TGTGCCAGCTCACTAACCCCAAGCGGGAGCTCCTACGAGCAGTACTTC
.	TRBV4-1	TRBJ1-1	.	CASSVGVLNTEAFF	TGCGCCAGCAGCGTAGGCGTTTTGAACACTGAAGCTTTCTTT
TRBD2	TRBV18	TRBJ2-1	.	CASLGGIYEEQFF	TGTGCCAGCCTCGGGGGGATATATGAGGAGCAGTTCTTC
TRBD1	TRBV6-1	TRBJ2-1	once	CASSERGQGVYNEQFF	TGTGCCAGCAGTGAAAGGGGTCAGGGGGTGTACAATGAGCAGTTCTTC
TRBD2	TRBV5-1	TRBJ2-7	.	CASSLVGTSYEQYF	TGCGCCAGCAGCTTGGTGGGGACTAGCTACGAGCAGTACTTC
.	TRBV28	TRBJ2-7	.	CASSGGLLSHEQYF	TGTGCCAGCAGTGGGGGACTCCTAAGCCACGAGCAGTACTTC
TRBD1	TRBV27	TRBJ2-5	.	CASSLRQGGETQYF	TGTGCCAGCAGTTTACGACAGGGCGGAGAGACCCAGTACTTC
.	TRBV29-1	TRBJ2-3	.	CSALGPRTDTQYF	TGCAGCGCCTTGGGTCCGCGCACAGATACGCAGTATTTT
.	TRBV10-3	TRBJ2-7	.	CAISESILAYEQYF	TGTGCCATCAGTGAGTCGATATTGGCCTACGAGCAGTACTTC
TRBD1	TRBV6-6	TRBJ1-2	once	CASTRSQGEDYGYTF	TGTGCCAGCACCAGATCCCAGGGGGAAGACTATGGCTACACCTTC
TRBD2	TRBV6-1	TRBJ2-7	.	CASSAAGTSGSIYEQYF	TGTGCCAGCAGTGCGGCTGGAACTAGCGGGAGTATCTACGAGCAGTACTTC
TRBD2	TRBV7-2	TRBJ2-7	.	CASSLNFVVAGIYEQYF	TGTGCCAGCAGCTTAAATTTTGTGGTAGCGGGAATCTACGAGCAGTACTTC
.	TRBV29-1	TRBJ1-2	once	CSVGTEEDYGYTF	TGCAGCGTAGGGACCGAAGAGGACTATGGCTACACCTTC
.	TRBV7-2	TRBJ2-7	.	CASSYLGSPGREQYF	TGTGCCAGCAGCTATCTCGGGTCCCCGGGACGCGAGCAGTACTTC
.	TRBV18	TRBJ2-7	.	CASSPAHEQYF	TGTGCCAGCTCACCGGCCCACGAGCAGTACTTC
.	TRBV10-3	TRBJ1-1	.	CAISESASRNTEAFF	TGTGCCATCAGTGAATCAGCGTCGAGGAACACTGAAGCTTTCTTT
.	TRBV7-3	TRBJ2-5	.	CASSFDRETQYF	TGTGCCAGCAGCTTTGACCGGGAGACCCAGTACTTC
.	TRBV28	TRBJ2-1	.	CASTPPMVRANEQFF	TGTGCCAGCACCCCGCCAATGGTCAGGGCAAATGAGCAGTTCTTC
TRBD2	TRBV28	TRBJ2-5	.	CATLRVSGLRETQYF	TGTGCCACATTAAGGGTGTCGGGACTACGGGAGACCCAGTACTTC
TRBD2	TRBV5-6	TRBJ2-1	.	CASSTTSGRLMYNEQFF	TGTGCCAGCAGCACGACTAGCGGGAGATTAATGTACAATGAGCAGTTCTTC
.	TRBV18	TRBJ1-4	.	CASSPHPPTNEKLFF	TGTGCCAGCTCACCCCATCCTCCAACTAATGAAAAACTGTTTTTT
.	TRBV18	TRBJ1-1	.	CASSPQTGANTEAFF	TGTGCCAGCTCACCCCAAACAGGAGCGAACACTGAAGCTTTCTTT
.	TRBV7-8	TRBJ1-2	.	CASSLYRVYPKGYGYTF	TGTGCCAGCAGCTTATACAGGGTATATCCGAAGGGCTATGGCTACACCTTC
TRBD2	TRBV18	TRBJ2-1	.	CASSPPGLAGGDSYNEQFF	TGTGCCAGCTCACCTCCGGGACTAGCGGGAGGGGACTCCTACAATGAGCAGTTCTTC
.	TRBV29-1	TRBJ2-3	.	CSVRGLLITDTQYF	TGCAGCGTCCGTGGGCTCCTGATCACAGATACGCAGTATTTT
.	TRBV13	TRBJ2-5	.	CASSERDKGETQYF	TGTGCCAGCAGCGAACGGGACAAGGGGGAGACCCAGTACTTC
TRBD2	TRBV7-6	TRBJ2-5	.	CASSPKTSEETQYF	TGTGCCAGCAGCCCCAAGACTAGCGAAGAGACCCAGTACTTC
.	TRBV19	TRBJ2-7	.	CASSTGDGSSQYF	TGTGCCAGTAGTACCGGGGACGGCTCGTCGCAGTACTTC
TRBD2	TRBV11-1	TRBJ2-5	.	CASGGTSGVQETQYF	TGTGCCAGCGGCGGGACTAGCGGAGTACAAGAGACCCAGTACTTC
.	TRBV6-1	TRBJ2-2	once	CASSPRDTGELFF	TGTGCCAGCAGCCCCCGCGACACCGGGGAGCTGTTTTTT
.	TRBV11-2	TRBJ2-3	.	CASSLPLGTDTQYF	TGTGCCAGCAGCCTGCCGTTAGGCACAGATACGCAGTATTTT
.	TRBV29-1	TRBJ1-1	few	CSVRRSNTEAFF	TGCAGCGTGCGAAGGAGCAACACTGAAGCTTTCTTT
.	TRBV4-1	TRBJ2-3	.	CASSLDRTATSTDTQYF	TGCGCCAGCAGCCTCGATCGGACGGCCACTAGCACAGATACGCAGTATTTT
TRBD1	TRBV18	TRBJ1-1	.	CASSLQGDTEAFF	TGTGCCAGCTCTCTACAGGGGGACACTGAAGCTTTCTTT
TRBD1	TRBV2	TRBJ2-5	.	CASSDRGQETQYF	TGTGCCAGCTCGGACAGGGGGCAGGAGACCCAGTACTTC
.	TRBV7-2	TRBJ1-1	.	CASSSLGGETEAFF	TGTGCCAGCAGCTCATTAGGGGGAGAGACTGAAGCTTTCTTT